This T cell receptor (beta chain) came from a study of T cells after yellow fever vaccination. The study, taken as a whole, reports: Almost none of the vaccine-responding clonotypes turned up in sorted memory subsets on day 0, the data showed. Detected again after the booster were most primary-vaccination clones, at 95% to 97% CD4 and roughly 88% CD8. Contaminating bulk clonotypes could be abundant in FACS-sorted repertoires.

For TCR, cDNA came from 5'RACE template switching, which added a universal primer site and UMIs. One entry per CDR3 protein, called by TCRdb with MiXCR from the 5' RACE reads. The profile shows about 20,000 distinct CDR3 sequences, roughly 5% of them singletons. This clonotype was seen repeatedly, ten times or more. The receptor was isolated from a man aged 18 to 30 who received the YFV17D yellow fever vaccine. The sample was PBMCs, either bulk or a sorted T-cell subset (CD4+, CD8+, memory, or dextramer-sorted; not recorded which), taken roughly 47 days after the first yellow fever vaccination.

CDR3 coding DNA: TGTGCCAGCAGGATCCCGGGACTAGACGACAATGAGCAGTTCTTC. Protein sequence: CASRIPGLDDNEQFF. The chain employs TRBV6-5 and TRBJ2-1, with 8 bases lining up with TRBD2. Per the germline V gene, CDR1 is MNHEY and CDR2 is SVGAGI. V shed 6 bases and J 5 bases; nucleotides not matched to a gene: 9. This CDR3 is built from 15 residues.